One sample yielded the 15 T cell receptor beta chains listed below, sequenced in a study of T cell responses to AZD1222 COVID-19 vaccine. The table came from immunoSEQ multiplex PCR; TCRdb's copy has only in-frame clones and leaves some out. The sample lists 100,000 to 150,000 clones, more than 70% seen once, with approximately 12% in the top ten. The sequenced sample was peripheral blood, obtained on day 0 of AZD1222 vaccination. These receptor sequences come from an adult in good health.

The chain links TRBV6-5 to TRBJ1-1; a possible D gene is TRBD1 (5 bases). The CDR3 consists of 15 residues. CDR1 and CDR2 (germline): MNHEY, SVGAGI. V lost 2 bases and J 7 bases, leaving 17 bases between the germline ends. The CDR3 nucleotides read TGTGCCAGCAGTTACGTAGGGGATACTAGACTTGAAGCTTTCTTT. Translated: CASSYVGDTRLEAFF.

J is TRBJ2-5 and V is TRBV5-4; 8 bases map to TRBD2. The CDR3 runs to 16 residues. After removal of 3 bases from V and 4 bases from J, the junction contained 11 bases not matched to a gene. Germline-derived CDR1 and CDR2 are SGHNT and YYREEE (reference sequence). The CDR3 loop is CASSWGTGGYVETQYF. The CDR3 DNA reads TGTGCCAGCAGCTGGGGGACGGGGGGGTATGTAGAGACCCAGTACTTC.

The V call is TRBV19, the J call TRBJ1-2, with 7 bases fitting TRBD1. CDR3 length: 15 residues. Germline CDR1 and CDR2: LNHDA and SQIVND (reference sequence). The V and J ends lost 0 bases and 6 bases, in that order; junction bases with no gene match: 7. The CDR3 sequence: CASSIERGRINGYTF. For the CDR3, the DNA is TGTGCCAGTAGTATAGAAAGGGGGCGCATTAATGGCTACACCTTC. Full variable domain (rest looked up from reference TRBV19 and TRBJ1-2): DGGITQSPKYLFRKEGQNVTLSCEQNLNHDAMYWYRQDPGQGLRLIYYSQIVNDFQKGDIAEGYSVSREKKESFPLTVTSAQKNPTAFYLCASSIERGRINGYTFGSGTRLTVV.

This chain links TRBV5-5 with TRBJ1-2; unclear D gene. Germline V CDR1 and CDR2: SGHKS, YYEKEE (reference sequence). The V end was cut by 1 base, the J end by 0 bases, with 10 bases between. The length of the CDR3 is 15 residues. The CDR3 coding sequence is TGTGCCAGCAGCTTGTTCAACAAGGCTAACTATGGCTACACCTTC. Protein sequence: CASSLFNKANYGYTF.

The chain has TRBV30 and TRBJ1-2, with TRBD1 as a possible D gene (6 bases). CDR3 size: 16 residues. V was shortened by 2 bases and J by 5 bases, with 21 bases between the two germline ends. Looked up from germline, CDR1 is GTSNPN and CDR2 is SVGIG (reference sequence). The CDR3 bases are TGTGCCTGGAGTCAAGGCACAGGGAGCCGATATTATGGCTACACCTTC. Its translation: CAWSQGTGSRYYGYTF. The full variable domain, completed using reference TRBV30 and TRBJ1-2, is SQTIHQWPATLVQPVGSPLSLECTVEGTSNPNLYWYRQAAGRGLQLLFYSVGIGQISSEVPQNLSASRPQDRQFILSSKKLLLSDSGFYLCAWSQGTGSRYYGYTFGSGTRLTVV.

V usage is TRBV5-8 and J usage is TRBJ1-5; D is unclear. This CDR3 contains 15 residues. CDR1 and CDR2 from the germline V gene are SGHTS and YDEGEE. V lost 3 bases to trimming and J lost 0 bases, with 10 bases between them. The CDR3 loop reads CASSSYSDSNQPQHF. The CDR3 DNA reads TGTGCCAGCAGCTCCTACAGTGATAGCAATCAGCCCCAGCATTTT.

The chain joins TRBV6-6 to TRBJ2-7; no clear D. V was pared by 5 bases and J by 0 bases, with 14 bases between. Per germline, CDR1 MNHNY and CDR2 SVGAGI (reference sequence). This CDR3 has 15 residues. In DNA, the CDR3 is TGTGCCAGCAGTCGTGACCCGGTCGTCTCCTACGAGCAGTACTTC. Protein: CASSRDPVVSYEQYF.

CDR3 bases: TGTGCCAGTAGTTCCGGACGTATGTCCTACGAGCAGTACTTC. This sequence encodes CASSSGRMSYEQYF. This chain connects TRBV19 to TRBJ2-7; no definite D call. This CDR3 has 14 amino acids. The V gene lost 5 bases and the J gene lost 1 base, with 12 bases spanning the gap. Germline V gene sequence: CDR1 LNHDA, CDR2 SQIVND (reference sequence).

The rearrangement links TRBV5-4 to TRBJ2-1, with TRBD2 identical over 7 bases. With V trimmed by 2 bases and J by 10 bases, 6 bases remained unmatched. This CDR3 spans 13 amino acids. Germline assignment: CDR1 SGHNT and CDR2 YYREEE (reference sequence). The CDR3 coding sequence is TGTGCCAGCAGCTTAAACAGGCGGGAGGAGCAGTTCTTC. Translated, it gives CASSLNRREEQFF.

J is TRBJ2-7 and V is TRBV4-1, with 11 bases that match TRBD2. This CDR3 is 15 amino acids long. Per germline, CDR1 MGHRA and CDR2 YSYEKL. J lost 2 bases, V lost 3 bases, and 3 bases had no gene match. For the CDR3, the DNA is TGCGCCAGCAGCCATTCTAGCGGGGGGCCCTACGAGCAGTACTTC. This encodes CASSHSSGGPYEQYF.

V is TRBV9 and J is TRBJ1-6, with D unresolved. This CDR3 comprises 13 residues. In germline, CDR1 is SGDLS, CDR2 YYNGEE. The V and J ends lost 1 base and 13 bases respectively, with 12 bases between them. The CDR3 loop is CASSVSTGGPLHF. The DNA for the CDR3 is TGTGCCAGCAGCGTATCTACCGGAGGTCCCCTCCACTTT.

The chain joins TRBV7-6 to TRBJ2-1; D remains ambiguous. V was cut by 0 bases and J by 6 bases, with 9 bases left in between. From germline, CDR1 is SGHVS and CDR2 FNYEAQ. This CDR3 contains 14 residues. The CDR3 loop reads CASSLAPSPNEQFF. In DNA form, the CDR3 reads TGTGCCAGCAGCTTAGCCCCGTCGCCCAATGAGCAGTTCTTC.

V gene TRBV6-5 combines with J gene TRBJ1-6; 7 bases align to TRBD1. The CDR3 covers 15 residues. Losses at the gene ends were 8 bases for V and 3 bases for J; bases not matched to a gene: 7. The germline gives CDR1 MNHEY, CDR2 SVGAGI. DNA of the CDR3: TGTGCCAGCCAATATAGACAGGGCTATAATTCACCCCTCCACTTT. It codes for CASQYRQGYNSPLHF.

This chain uses TRBV2 with TRBJ2-5; 13 bases map to TRBD2. Germline CDR1 is SNHLY and CDR2 is FYNNEI. The CDR3 consists of 14 residues. V was pared by 5 bases and J by 4 bases, with 1 base of the junction left unmatched. This CDR3 reads CASSRTSGRETQYF. The DNA of the CDR3 is TGTGCCAGCAGTAGGACTAGCGGGAGAGAGACCCAGTACTTC.

This chain connects TRBV2 to TRBJ2-2; 12 bases align to TRBD1. The trim removed 7 bases at V and 6 bases at J, leaving 6 bases unmatched. Germline CDR1 SNHLY, CDR2 FYNNEI. This CDR3 contains 15 residues. CDR3 sequence (DNA): TGTGCCAGCATGGGGGACAGGGGGCAGGCCGGGGAGCTGTTTTTT. Its translation: CASMGDRGQAGELFF.